This passage covers 27 T cell receptor beta chains from one sample sequenced in a study of PD-L1 blockade in urothelial cancer. Time point of the sample: pretreatment peripheral blood. Using immunoSEQ multiplex PCR, the repertoire was profiled, and TCRdb retains in-frame clones only, with some absent. The sample has approximately 48,000 clones; around 90% are singletons. The input for sequencing was PBMCs, taken around atezolizumab (anti-PD-L1) treatment. The receptor source for this set is a woman aged 55 to 70 with urothelial cancer.

CDR3 residues: CASSLGLEKGREQYF. The CDR3 region has the DNA TGTGCCAGCAGCTTGGGACTAGAAAAGGGCCGCGAGCAGTACTTC. This chain joins TRBV7-2 and TRBJ2-7, with 8 bases fitting TRBD2. The CDR3 is 15 amino acids. Germline V lookup: CDR1 SGHTA, CDR2 FQGNSA. V lost 3 bases, J lost 6 bases, and 10 bases stayed unmatched.

The rearrangement uses TRBV5-6 and TRBJ1-6; D is unresolved. The CDR3 runs 13 residues. The ends were cut back, 5 bases at V and 4 bases at J, with 7 bases in the middle. Germline-derived CDR1 and CDR2 are SGHDT and YYEEEE. The CDR3 loop reads CASRTGYNSPLHF. As DNA, the CDR3 is TGTGCCAGCAGAACTGGTTATAATTCACCCCTCCACTTT.

This clone has a handful of counts. The chain employs TRBV29-1 and TRBJ1-3; the D is unclear. There are 11 residues in the CDR3. The germline CDR1 and CDR2 sequences are SQVTM and ANQGSEA. Between the trimmed V and J ends, which lost 5 bases and 4 bases, there was a span of 6 bases. The CDR3 is CSVYGGNTIYF. The CDR3 nucleotides are TGCAGCGTTTACGGGGGAAACACCATATATTTT.

V usage is TRBV18 and J usage is TRBJ1-4; D call uncertain. V gave up 0 bases and J gave up 7 bases, with 12 bases separating them. The CDR3 contains 15 residues. Germline loops: CDR1 KGHSH, CDR2 LQKENI. In nucleotides, the CDR3 is TGTGCCAGCTCACCACCCCCCAGGATGGGTGAAAAACTGTTTTTT. Residues: CASSPPPRMGEKLFF. The variable domain in full, completed from reference TRBV18 and TRBJ1-4, reads NAGVMQNPRHLVRRRGQEARLRCSPMKGHSHVYWYRQLPEEGLKFMVYLQKENIIDESGMPKERFSAEFPKEGPSILRIQQVVRGDSAAYFCASSPPPRMGEKLFFGSGTQLSVL.

The chain recombines TRBV19 with TRBJ1-1, with 7 bases that match TRBD1. The CDR3 consists of 13 residues. Germline CDR1 is LNHDA and CDR2 is SQIVND (reference sequence). With 8 bases clipped from V and 5 bases from J, the junction kept 8 bases outside the gene matches. CDR3 protein: CASSNRGQTEAFF. The CDR3 region has the DNA TGTGCCAGTTCGAATAGGGGGCAGACTGAAGCTTTCTTT.

The chain is built from TRBV19 and TRBJ2-1, with TRBD2 as a possible D gene (6 bases). Trimming stripped 6 bases from V and 0 bases from J, with 12 bases between. The CDR3 extends over 15 amino acids. The germline CDR1 and CDR2 sequences are LNHDA and SQIVND (reference sequence). The CDR3 DNA is TGTGCCAGTAGGGAGCTAGCGAGCTCCTACAATGAGCAGTTCTTC. Protein: CASRELASSYNEQFF.

The chain joins TRBV5-4 to TRBJ1-2; 9 bases align to TRBD1. The CDR3 totals 13 residues. Germline V gene lookup returns CDR1 SGHNT and CDR2 YYREEE (reference sequence). Unmatched junction bases numbered 4, after V lost 4 bases and J lost 6 bases. CDR3 region: CASSEGTGHGYTF. Here the CDR3 DNA reads TGTGCCAGCAGCGAAGGGACAGGGCATGGCTACACCTTC.

The chain recombines TRBV5-1 with TRBJ2-7; 12 bases agree with TRBD2. Germline assignment: CDR1 SGHRS and CDR2 YFSETQ. J gave up 4 bases and V 0 bases, and 2 bases lay outside the gene matches. This CDR3 contains 15 residues. In DNA form, the CDR3 reads TGCGCCAGCAGCTTGGGACTAGCGGGAGAGTACGAGCAGTACTTC. Translating gives CASSLGLAGEYEQYF. The full variable domain, completed using reference TRBV5-1 and TRBJ2-7, is KAGVTQTPRYLIKTRGQQVTLSCSPISGHRSVSWYQQTPGQGLQFLFEYFSETQRNKGNFPGRFSGRQFSNSRSEMNVSTLELGDSALYLCASSLGLAGEYEQYFGPGTRLTVT.

This sequence joins TRBV13 and TRBJ2-7; 10 nucleotides align to TRBD2. Losses at the gene ends were 7 bases for V and 5 bases for J; bases not matched to a gene: 5. Germline CDR1 PRHDT, CDR2 FYEKMQ (reference sequence). The CDR3 has 13 residues. The CDR3 sequence: CASKAGGPHEQYF. As DNA, the CDR3 is TGTGCCAGCAAAGCGGGAGGGCCCCACGAGCAGTACTTC.

The V gene is TRBV18, the J gene TRBJ2-7; TRBD2 might be the D (5 bases). The CDR3 totals 14 residues. V shed 4 bases and J shed 4 bases, with 14 bases lying between them. Germline CDR1 and CDR2: KGHSH and LQKENI. The CDR3 protein is CASSLAPSGYEQYF. The DNA of the CDR3 is TGTGCCAGCTCACTAGCCCCCTCGGGGTACGAGCAGTACTTC.

The gene calls are TRBV6-5 and TRBJ1-2; perhaps TRBD1 as D (5 bases). Germline CDR1 MNHEY, CDR2 SVGAGI. V dropped 2 bases and J dropped 0 bases, with 10 bases sitting between them. This CDR3 is 15 amino acids long. The CDR3 nucleotides read TGTGCCAGCAGTTACGTAAACAGGCCTAACTATGGCTACACCTTC. Its protein product is CASSYVNRPNYGYTF.

The V and J genes are TRBV5-1 and TRBJ2-1; 10 bases line up with TRBD1. V gave up 4 bases and J gave up 3 bases; unmatched junction bases: 7. The germline V gene encodes CDR1 SGHRS and CDR2 YFSETQ. The CDR3 has 16 residues. In DNA, the CDR3 is TGCGCCAGCAGCACGGCCGGACAGGGGGGCTACAATGAGCAGTTCTTC. Protein product: CASSTAGQGGYNEQFF.

The chain couples TRBV28 to TRBJ2-7; tentative D call: TRBD2 (5 bases). V was pared by 2 bases and J by 1 base, with 6 bases between. There are 13 residues in the CDR3. Germline CDR1 is MDHEN and CDR2 is SYDVKM. CDR3: CASSLGGSYEQYF. CDR3 DNA: TGTGCCAGCAGTTTAGGAGGATCCTACGAGCAGTACTTC.

This chain links TRBV19 with TRBJ1-5; D is perhaps TRBD1 (6 bases). V gave up 3 bases and J gave up 4 bases, with 13 bases separating them. This CDR3 contains 15 residues. The germline gives CDR1 LNHDA, CDR2 SQIVND (reference sequence). In DNA form, the CDR3 reads TGTGCCAGTAGTATTTCCGGGACAAGTAATCAGCCCCAGCATTTT. Translating it yields CASSISGTSNQPQHF. Variable domain in full (rest from reference TRBV19 and TRBJ1-5): DGGITQSPKYLFRKEGQNVTLSCEQNLNHDAMYWYRQDPGQGLRLIYYSQIVNDFQKGDIAEGYSVSREKKESFPLTVTSAQKNPTAFYLCASSISGTSNQPQHFGDGTRLSIL.

This clone was picked up a small number of times. The V call is TRBV5-1, the J call TRBJ1-5; the match to TRBD1 covers 10 bases. Trimming took 4 bases from V and 8 from J; bases not matched to a gene: 6. The CDR3 sequence is 14 residues long. CDR1 is SGHRS, CDR2 YFSETQ, per germline. Here the CDR3 reads CASSQTGGVEPQHF. In DNA, the CDR3 is TGCGCCAGCAGCCAGACAGGGGGCGTGGAGCCCCAGCATTTT.

This chain connects TRBV13 to TRBJ1-2, with D possibly matching TRBD1 (5 bases). This CDR3 spans 12 amino acids. V dropped 2 bases and J dropped 8 bases, with 9 bases sitting between them. The germline V gene encodes CDR1 PRHDT and CDR2 FYEKMQ (reference sequence). CDR3 nucleotide sequence: TGTGCCAGCAGCTTAAGGAGGGACGGCTACACCTTC. Amino acids: CASSLRRDGYTF.

The genes are TRBV28 and TRBJ2-3; the match to TRBD2 covers 12 bases. With 4 bases clipped from V and 3 bases from J, the junction kept 5 bases outside the gene matches. The CDR3 is 16 amino acids. Per germline, CDR1 MDHEN and CDR2 SYDVKM. The CDR3 spells CASSSPTSGGTDTQYF. In DNA form, the CDR3 reads TGTGCCAGCAGTTCCCCCACTAGCGGGGGGACAGATACGCAGTATTTT.

The chain carries TRBV29-1 and TRBJ1-4; possibly TRBD1 for D (6 bases). The CDR3 sequence is 15 residues long. From germline, CDR1 is SQVTM and CDR2 ANQGSEA. The germline V and J ends were trimmed by 5 bases and 0 bases, with 13 bases remaining between them. The CDR3, as DNA: TGCAGCGTTTGGGACACCGGTGCAACTAATGAAAAACTGTTTTTT. Its translation: CSVWDTGATNEKLFF.

The rearrangement uses TRBV19 and TRBJ2-1; 10 bases agree with TRBD1. The CDR3 is 17 amino acids. The germline V gene encodes CDR1 LNHDA and CDR2 SQIVND (reference sequence). V lost 5 bases, J lost 3 bases, and 10 bases stayed unmatched. The CDR3 DNA sequence: TGTGCCAGTAGTGACCGTTACGGGACAGGGGACTACAATGAGCAGTTCTTC. As protein: CASSDRYGTGDYNEQFF.

V usage is TRBV6-5 and J usage is TRBJ2-7; 8 bases are shared with TRBD1. The CDR3 is 11 amino acids. The V and J ends lost 7 bases and 7 bases, in that order; junction bases with no gene match: 3. Germline V gene data show CDR1 as MNHEY and CDR2 as SVGAGI. The CDR3 DNA reads TGTGCCAGCAAAACAGGGGGAGAGCAGTACTTC. Translating it yields CASKTGGEQYF.

The chain carries TRBV10-3 and TRBJ2-5; the D gene is possibly TRBD1 (6 bases). Germline-derived CDR1 and CDR2 are ENHRY and SYGVKD. V lost 6 bases to trimming and J lost 4 bases, with 24 bases between them. The CDR3 length is 17 residues. The CDR3 sequence is CAISESTLLGAGETQYF. CDR3 DNA: TGTGCCATCAGCGAGAGCACCTTATTGGGGGCAGGAGAGACCCAGTACTTC.

The gene calls are TRBV27 and TRBJ2-5; tentatively, D is TRBD2 (6 bases). From germline, CDR1 is MNHEY and CDR2 SMNVEV (reference sequence). The CDR3 is 14 amino acids. V was clipped by 2 bases and J by 1 base, with 8 bases between them. The CDR3 loop reads CASSLGTLQETQYF. CDR3 DNA: TGTGCCAGCAGTTTAGGGACTCTCCAAGAGACCCAGTACTTC.

This sequence joins TRBV5-6 and TRBJ2-5; D is unclear. Germline V CDR1 and CDR2: SGHDT, YYEEEE. Trimming stripped 0 bases from V and 4 bases from J, with 7 bases between. The CDR3 is 13 residues long. CDR3 nucleotide sequence: TGTGCCAGCAGCTTGGATTCTAGAGAGACCCAGTACTTC. Translation gives CASSLDSRETQYF.

The sample holds one count of this clone. Here the CDR3 DNA reads TGCGCCAGCAGCTTGGGGACAGGGCCCTACGAGCAGTACTTC. Its protein product is CASSLGTGPYEQYF. The chain links TRBV5-1 to TRBJ2-7; 8 bases match TRBD1. This CDR3 is built from 14 residues. Germline lookup yields CDR1 SGHRS and CDR2 YFSETQ. V was pared by 0 bases and J by 2 bases, with 1 base of the junction left unmatched.

The chain's CDR3 is CATSLGRARYEQYF. DNA of the CDR3: TGTGCCACCAGCCTCGGCAGGGCTCGGTACGAGCAGTACTTC. This sequence joins TRBV15 and TRBJ2-7; TRBD1 might be the D (5 bases). V dropped 5 bases and J dropped 4 bases, with 15 bases sitting between them. The CDR3 spans 14 residues. The V gene's germline CDR1 is LNHNV and CDR2 YYDKDF (reference sequence).

This chain connects TRBV2 to TRBJ2-1; 7 bases line up with TRBD2. This CDR3 has 13 residues. The ends lost 7 bases at V and 6 bases at J; junction bases unmatched: 6. Germline V gene lookup returns CDR1 SNHLY and CDR2 FYNNEI. The CDR3 loop reads CASISQRGNEQFF. Written as DNA, the CDR3 is TGTGCCAGCATCTCCCAGCGGGGCAATGAGCAGTTCTTC.

The J gene is TRBJ2-1, the V gene TRBV27; 12 bases align to TRBD2. V lost 1 base and J lost 7; bases outside the gene matches: 5. This CDR3 has 16 amino acids. Germline V gives CDR1 MNHEY, CDR2 SMNVEV (reference sequence). This CDR3 reads CASSLLTSGSGNEQFF. As DNA, the CDR3 is TGTGCCAGCAGTTTATTGACTAGCGGGAGTGGGAATGAGCAGTTCTTC.